This TCR beta chain derives from a study of shared clonotypes between healthy human individuals. Findings and limits, study-wide: Compared with clonotypes that all four donors shared, non-shared clonotypes had lower generation probabilities.

Data came from immunoSEQ multiplex PCR; TCRdb stores just in-frame clones and leaves some out. The table lists a few million clones, 85% to 95% of them singletons. CD45RO-negative CD8 cells positively selected for CCR7 made up the naive population, which excluded terminally differentiated effector memory CD45RA+ cells. For this clone: Its antigen is not known.

From germline, CDR1 is SGHTA and CDR2 FQGTGA. Trimming took off 2 bases at V and 3 bases at J, with 11 bases between the two ends. This CDR3 comprises 14 residues. The material sequenced was naive CD8+ T cells from PBMCs. The chain couples TRBV7-3 to TRBJ2-7; D gene uncertain. The source of this sequence is a man between 18 and 35 years old in good health. Some clones in this sample may be carry-over from other donors' samples. The CDR3: CASSLSGKNYEQYF. The CDR3, as DNA: TGTGCCAGCAGCTTATCTGGGAAAAACTACGAGCAGTACTTC.